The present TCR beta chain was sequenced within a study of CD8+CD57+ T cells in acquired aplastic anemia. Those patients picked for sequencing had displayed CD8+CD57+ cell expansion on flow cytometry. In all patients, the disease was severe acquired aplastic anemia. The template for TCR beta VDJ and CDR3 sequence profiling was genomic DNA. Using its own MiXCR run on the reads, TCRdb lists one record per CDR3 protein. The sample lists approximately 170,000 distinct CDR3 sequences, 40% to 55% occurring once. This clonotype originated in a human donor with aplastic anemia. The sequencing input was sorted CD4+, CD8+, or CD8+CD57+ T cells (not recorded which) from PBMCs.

In DNA form, the CDR3 reads TGCGCCAGCAGCCGACTTGTGGGGTTCGACTATGGCTACACCTTC. Its translation is CASSRLVGFDYGYTF. The chain couples TRBV4-1 to TRBJ1-2; no reliable D call. V was trimmed by 4 bases and J by 3 bases, leaving 15 bases between them. The V gene's germline CDR1 is MGHRA and CDR2 YSYEKL. This CDR3 is 15 amino acids long.